This T cell receptor (beta chain) was documented in a study of molecular identifiers for immune sequencing clone quantification. Notes on the study in general: The share of molecules held by clones above 20 RNA copies was over 99% in effector cells and under 1% in naive cells. Sharing of a barcode by identical TCR molecules could cause highly expanded clone sizes to be underestimated.

Previously described methods and listed TCR primers were used for bulk TCR libraries. One entry per CDR3 protein, called by TCRdb with MiXCR from the PCR reads. The sample contains a few hundred thousand distinct CDR3 sequences, 24% of which appear only once. This CDR3 is built from 12 residues. The V and J ends lost 4 bases and 9 bases respectively, with 13 bases between them. Germline-derived CDR1 and CDR2 are SGDLS and YYNGEE. With regard to this clonotype: Its antigen is unidentified. This clone may be a read error of a much larger clone one base away.

Material for sequencing was naive CD8+ T cells from blood, with Jurkat cell RNA spiked in. Subset noted: FACS-sorted CD8+CD4-CCR7+CD45RA+ naive T cells. This receptor was taken from a human donor in good health. Some libraries in this study had Jurkat cell RNA spiked in. The chain carries TRBV9 and TRBJ2-5; D perhaps matches TRBD1 (5 bases). CDR3 region: CASSPQGVAQYF. The CDR3 bases are TGTGCCAGCAGCCCCCAAGGGGTGGCCCAGTACTTC.